Presented here are 28 T cell receptor beta chains from one specimen sequenced in a study of T cell responses to AZD1222 COVID-19 vaccine (dated by TCRdb to the early 2020s). Libraries were prepared through the immunoSEQ multiplex PCR assay. TCRdb took over this immuneACCESS table, retaining in-frame rearrangements with V and J assigned. Such tables are incomplete; in checked studies, under half of the missing clones stem from an unresolved V gene, and the remainder is unexplained. This sample is represented by roughly 67,000 clones; more than 70% of them were singletons. The ten top clones hold 20% of the sample. What the time point label conveys for this sample: baseline before first vaccination. The input for sequencing was peripheral blood, taken on day 0 of AZD1222 vaccination. The receptors derive from an adult in good health.

The chain uses TRBV4-1 and TRBJ2-3; perhaps TRBD2 as D (6 bases). Germline loops: CDR1 MGHRA, CDR2 YSYEKL. The V gene lost 4 bases and the J gene lost 0 bases, with 11 bases spanning the gap. This CDR3 has 15 amino acids. The CDR3 DNA is TGCGCCAGCAGCCGAGACGGGACTAGCACAGATACGCAGTATTTT. Translating gives CASSRDGTSTDTQYF.

This clone was picked up a small number of times. The CDR3 reads CASSQAGGELFTDTQYF. For the CDR3, the DNA is TGTGCCAGCAGCCAAGCAGGGGGAGAACTCTTCACAGATACGCAGTATTTT. V usage is TRBV3-1 (or the pseudogene TRBV3-2) and J usage is TRBJ2-3, with TRBD1 identical over 7 bases. CDR1 LGHDT and CDR2 YNNKEL come from the germline V gene (reference sequence). J gave up 2 bases and V 1 base, and 9 bases lay outside the gene matches. The CDR3 covers 17 residues.

The chain carries TRBV27 and TRBJ1-2; 8 nucleotides agree with TRBD1. After removal of 8 bases from V and 4 bases from J, the junction contained 9 bases not matched to a gene. This CDR3 spans 14 amino acids. The V gene's germline CDR1 is MNHEY and CDR2 SMNVEV (reference sequence). CDR3 amino acids: CASGKTGVLYGYTF. CDR3 nucleotide sequence: TGTGCCAGCGGAAAGACAGGGGTGCTCTATGGCTACACCTTC.

The CDR3, as DNA: TGTGCCTGGAGTGTACCGGGGGCTGTAAACACAGATACGCAGTATTTT. Its protein is CAWSVPGAVNTDTQYF. The chain uses TRBV30 and TRBJ2-3; D may correspond to TRBD1 or TRBD2 (6 bases each). Germline CDR1 reads GTSNPN; CDR2 reads SVGIG (reference sequence). V was shortened by 0 bases and J by 2 bases, with 15 bases between the two germline ends. The CDR3 totals 16 residues.

This clone was seen a single time. The V call is TRBV6-5, the J call TRBJ1-1; unclear D gene. Looked up from germline, CDR1 is MNHEY and CDR2 is SVGAGI. The CDR3 covers 14 residues. Trimming stripped 2 bases from V and 5 bases from J, with 12 bases between. This chain's CDR3 is CASSYGSTSTEAFF. The DNA of the CDR3 is TGTGCCAGCAGTTACGGGTCAACCTCGACTGAAGCTTTCTTT.

The V and J genes are TRBV5-1 and TRBJ1-4; D gene unclear. CDR1 and CDR2 (germline): SGHRS, YFSETQ. The CDR3 covers 12 residues. Between the trimmed V and J ends, which lost 0 bases and 7 bases, there was a span of 4 bases. The CDR3 region is CASSLVSEKLFF. The CDR3 region has the DNA TGCGCCAGCAGCTTGGTGTCTGAAAAACTGTTTTTT.

The rearrangement joins TRBV11-3 to TRBJ2-5, with D tentatively TRBD1 or TRBD2 (5 bases each). Germline loops: CDR1 SGHNT, CDR2 YENEEA. Trimming shortened V by 4 bases and J by 2 bases, and 11 bases separated the two germline ends. The CDR3 totals 14 residues. The CDR3 region is CASSSGGGQETQYF. The CDR3 DNA sequence: TGTGCCAGCAGCTCTGGTGGGGGACAAGAGACCCAGTACTTC.

The chain has TRBV6-2 or TRBV6-3 and TRBJ1-5, with a possible D match to TRBD1 (6 bases). CDR1 is MNHEY and CDR2 is SVGEGT in the germline V gene. V lost 2 bases to trimming and J lost 6 bases, with 11 bases between them. The CDR3 length is 14 residues. DNA of the CDR3: TGTGCCAGCAGTTACGGGGGGGCAAGTCAGCCCCAGCATTTT. Amino acid sequence: CASSYGGASQPQHF.

This clone was recorded a few times. The chain joins TRBV7-9 to TRBJ2-7; D is unclear. Germline lookup yields CDR1 SEHNR and CDR2 FQNEAQ (reference sequence). Trimming removed 5 bases from V and 7 bases from J, with 15 bases in between. CDR3 length equals 13 residues. CDR3 DNA sequence: TGTGCCAGCAGCCCCGTCAAGATTGGGGAGCAGTACTTC. Protein product: CASSPVKIGEQYF.

This rearrangement joins TRBV30 to TRBJ1-2; D remains unclear. The germline gives CDR1 GTSNPN, CDR2 SVGIG (reference sequence). Trimming stripped 0 bases from V and 6 bases from J, with 8 bases between. The CDR3 runs to 12 residues. The CDR3 loop reads CAWSVLADGYTF. CDR3 sequence (DNA): TGTGCCTGGAGTGTATTGGCAGATGGCTACACCTTC. The complete variable domain, with remaining parts taken from reference TRBV30 and TRBJ1-2, reads SQTIHQWPATLVQPVGSPLSLECTVEGTSNPNLYWYRQAAGRGLQLLFYSVGIGQISSEVPQNLSASRPQDRQFILSSKKLLLSDSGFYLCAWSVLADGYTFGSGTRLTVV.

This rearrangement joins TRBV27 to TRBJ2-7, with D unresolved. The CDR3 extends over 13 amino acids. Germline V gene sequence: CDR1 MNHEY, CDR2 SMNVEV (reference sequence). Trimming pared 5 bases from V and 3 bases from J, leaving 11 bases between. The CDR3 coding sequence is TGTGCCAGCAGTCCAACAGAACTCTACGAGCAGTACTTC. It translates to CASSPTELYEQYF.

The chain employs TRBV27 and TRBJ2-2; D might be TRBD1 (5 bases). The CDR3 sequence is 14 residues long. Germline V gene sequence: CDR1 MNHEY, CDR2 SMNVEV (reference sequence). Trimming left V 4 bases short and J 1 base short, with 7 bases between. CDR3 sequence reads: CASSYDRNTGELFF. The CDR3 coding sequence is TGTGCCAGCAGTTACGACAGGAACACCGGGGAGCTGTTTTTT.

The chain couples TRBV2 to TRBJ2-3; 7 bases are shared with TRBD2. Trimming cost V 1 base and J 2 bases; bases outside gene matches: 6. CDR1 is SNHLY and CDR2 is FYNNEI in the germline V gene. The CDR3 length is 16 residues. The DNA of the CDR3 is TGTGCCAGCAGTGAAGGAGCGGGGTCGATCACAGATACGCAGTATTTT. Its translation: CASSEGAGSITDTQYF.

This chain joins TRBV27 and TRBJ2-1; TRBD1 aligns across 9 bases. Unmatched junction bases numbered 13, after V lost 6 bases and J lost 7 bases. The germline CDR1 and CDR2 sequences are MNHEY and SMNVEV (reference sequence). CDR3 length: 16 amino acids. The CDR3 region has the DNA TGTGCCAGCAGCTCAAAGGGACAGGGACACAGGAATGAGCAGTTCTTC. Its translation: CASSSKGQGHRNEQFF.

The chain combines TRBV5-1 with TRBJ2-7; no firm D call. There are 14 residues in the CDR3. Germline CDR1 reads SGHRS; CDR2 reads YFSETQ. V was clipped by 0 bases and J by 7 bases, with 14 bases between them. The chain's CDR3 is CASSLALGMGEQYF. CDR3 nucleotide sequence: TGCGCCAGCAGCTTGGCCTTGGGGATGGGGGAGCAGTACTTC.

The chain couples TRBV2 to TRBJ1-5; D remains ambiguous. V dropped 5 bases and J dropped 1 base, with 9 bases sitting between them. The CDR3 loop spans 14 amino acids. Germline V gene sequence: CDR1 SNHLY, CDR2 FYNNEI. The CDR3 DNA reads as TGTGCCAGCAGTCGCATAGAAAGCAATCAGCCCCAGCATTTT. Translating gives CASSRIESNQPQHF.

This clone appeared a few times. J is TRBJ2-7 and V is TRBV30; TRBD1 or TRBD2 may be the D gene (5 bases each). Per germline, CDR1 GTSNPN and CDR2 SVGIG (reference sequence). The ends were cut back, 3 bases at V and 2 bases at J, with 8 bases in the middle. This CDR3 contains 12 residues. The CDR3 bases are TGTGCCTGGAGCATGGGGGCCTACGAGCAGTACTTC. Translated: CAWSMGAYEQYF.

V is TRBV7-9 and J is TRBJ1-1, with a possible D match to TRBD1 (6 bases). Germline assignment: CDR1 SEHNR and CDR2 FQNEAQ (reference sequence). V was trimmed by 1 base and J by 8 bases, leaving 17 bases between them. This CDR3 comprises 15 residues. The CDR3 DNA sequence: TGTGCCAGCAGCTTAGGGGTGTATCAGGACAGCGAAGCTTTCTTT. It encodes CASSLGVYQDSEAFF.

As to this clone: At one end the junction does not follow the germline gene, possibly because of a read error. The chain carries TRBV7-9 and TRBJ2-7, with TRBD2 as a possible D gene (6 bases). Germline loops: CDR1 SEHNR, CDR2 FQNEAQ (reference sequence). The CDR3 runs to 13 residues. This chain's CDR3 is CASSLDREWIANF. CDR3 in DNA: TGTGCCAGCAGCTTAGACCGGGAGTGGATCGCAAACTTC.

CDR3 sequence reads: CASSDRDTGELFF. CDR3 bases: TGTGCCAGCAGCGACAGGGACACCGGGGAGCTGTTTTTT. J is TRBJ2-2 and V is TRBV7-3; 7 nucleotides agree with TRBD1. Germline CDR1 and CDR2: SGHTA and FQGTGA. The CDR3 loop spans 13 amino acids. The junction had 0 bases not matched to a gene; V was cut back by 5 bases and J by 3 bases. The whole variable domain, remainder taken from reference TRBV7-3 and TRBJ2-2, is GAGVSQTPSNKVTEKGKYVELRCDPISGHTALYWYRQSLGQGPEFLIYFQGTGAADDSGLPNDRFFAVRPEGSVSTLKIQRTERGDSAVYLCASSDRDTGELFFGEGSRLTVL.

The V call is TRBV4-1, the J call TRBJ2-3; TRBD2 agrees at 9 bases. The CDR3 contains 16 residues. J lost 0 bases, V lost 4 bases, and 5 bases had no gene match. Germline V gene data show CDR1 as MGHRA and CDR2 as YSYEKL. CDR3 residues: CASSLAAGGSTDTQYF. CDR3 sequence (DNA): TGCGCCAGCAGCCTTGCAGCGGGAGGTAGCACAGATACGCAGTATTTT.

This chain connects TRBV7-3 to TRBJ2-2; D unclear. The CDR3 runs 13 residues. CDR1 is SGHTA and CDR2 is FQGTGA in the germline V gene. V was shortened by 5 bases and J by 6 bases, with 10 bases between the two germline ends. The CDR3 DNA reads TGTGCCAGCAGCCTAGGTAGCTCCGGGGAGCTGTTTTTT. Its protein product is CASSLGSSGELFF.

This chain connects TRBV11-3 to TRBJ1-2, with 7 bases lining up with TRBD1. V shed 4 bases and J 4 bases; nucleotides not matched to a gene: 3. The CDR3 is 13 amino acids. CDR1 and CDR2 from the germline V gene are SGHNT and YENEEA. The CDR3 DNA reads TGTGCCAGCAGCTCCGCAGGGGGCTATGGCTACACCTTC. Translating gives CASSSAGGYGYTF.

J is TRBJ1-1 and V is TRBV27; D perhaps matches TRBD1 (6 bases). Germline loops: CDR1 MNHEY, CDR2 SMNVEV (reference sequence). The length of the CDR3 is 13 residues. V shed 5 bases and J shed 4 bases, with 11 bases lying between them. The CDR3 sequence: CASSIQGGTEAFF. The CDR3 DNA is TGTGCCAGCAGTATACAGGGTGGCACTGAAGCTTTCTTT.

This chain joins TRBV11-2 and TRBJ2-2, with D uncertain. Germline-derived CDR1 and CDR2 are SGHAT and FQNNGV. Deletions cut 4 bases from V and 2 bases from J, with 17 bases between. The CDR3 contains 17 residues. The CDR3 protein is CASSSDLTVFNTGELFF. CDR3 in DNA: TGTGCCAGCAGCTCCGACCTAACAGTTTTTAACACCGGGGAGCTGTTTTTT. The whole variable domain, filled in from reference TRBV11-2 and TRBJ2-2, reads EAGVAQSPRYKIIEKRQSVAFWCNPISGHATLYWYQQILGQGPKLLIQFQNNGVVDDSQLPKDRFSAERLKGVDSTLKIQPAKLEDSAVYLCASSSDLTVFNTGELFFGEGSRLTVL.

The chain recombines TRBV30 with TRBJ1-6; D remains ambiguous. The V gene's germline CDR1 is GTSNPN and CDR2 SVGIG (reference sequence). The V and J ends lost 3 bases and 10 bases respectively, with 16 bases between them. The CDR3 totals 14 residues. DNA of the CDR3: TGTGCCTGGAGCGGGAGAGGGTCTGAATCACCCCTCCACTTT. Its protein is CAWSGRGSESPLHF.

The CDR3 is CAGTRGTSGGAYF. CDR3 nucleotides: TGTGCTGGAACAAGGGGAACTAGCGGGGGGGCTTACTTC. V and J are TRBV30 and TRBJ2-7; 13 bases are shared with TRBD2. CDR3 length: 13 amino acids. The germline CDR1 and CDR2 sequences are GTSNPN and SVGIG (reference sequence).

The chain carries TRBV6-4 and TRBJ1-4; D is uncertain. There are 14 residues in the CDR3. Germline lookup yields CDR1 MRHNA and CDR2 SNTAGT. Trimming pared 2 bases from V and 6 bases from J, leaving 10 bases between. CDR3 nucleotide sequence: TGTGCCAGCAGTGACGCAGGTGTGTATGAAAAACTGTTTTTT. Translation gives CASSDAGVYEKLFF.